The 25 T cell receptor beta chains given below trace back to one sample, sequenced in a study of OX40 agonist ivuxolimab in advanced cancers. This table comes from immunoSEQ multiplex PCR, and its TCRdb copy is limited to in-frame clones, with some not included. The table includes tens of thousands of clones, over 75% detected once. Sequenced here: CD4+ or CD8+ T cells sorted from blood, sampled in a trial of the OX40 agonist ivuxolimab. Receptors were obtained from an adult with an advanced solid tumor such as melanoma, head and neck, liver or kidney cancer.

This clone was seen just once. This sequence joins TRBV5-1 and TRBJ2-2, with D possibly being TRBD2 (6 bases). Germline V gene data show CDR1 as SGHRS and CDR2 as YFSETQ. There are 14 residues in the CDR3. The V and J ends lost 4 bases and 0 bases respectively, with 7 bases between them. This chain's CDR3 is CASSGGTNTGELFF. The CDR3 DNA follows: TGCGCCAGCAGCGGGGGGACGAACACCGGGGAGCTGTTTTTT.

The chain combines TRBV2 with TRBJ2-7; weak D call: TRBD2 (5 bases). V lost 6 bases, J lost 5 bases, and 11 bases lay in between. CDR1 is SNHLY, CDR2 FYNNEI, per germline. The CDR3 is 12 amino acids. The CDR3 region has the DNA TGTGCCAGCAGGGTTGGAGGAAACGAGCAGTACTTC. Translation gives CASRVGGNEQYF.

The J gene is TRBJ2-2, the V gene TRBV30, with a tentative D call TRBD1 (5 bases). This CDR3 has 15 residues. Germline V gene lookup returns CDR1 GTSNPN and CDR2 SVGIG (reference sequence). Trimming shortened V by 7 bases and J by 0 bases, and 15 bases separated the two germline ends. CDR3 nucleotide sequence: TGTGCCTTGACCCCAGACAGTGCGAACACCGGGGAGCTGTTTTTT. Amino acid sequence: CALTPDSANTGELFF. The full variable domain, completed using reference TRBV30 and TRBJ2-2, is SQTIHQWPATLVQPVGSPLSLECTVEGTSNPNLYWYRQAAGRGLQLLFYSVGIGQISSEVPQNLSASRPQDRQFILSSKKLLLSDSGFYLCALTPDSANTGELFFGEGSRLTVL.

The genes are TRBV19 and TRBJ2-2; 8 nucleotides line up with TRBD1. V dropped 3 bases and J dropped 5; count of bases not matched to a gene: 17. This CDR3 is 19 amino acids long. Per germline, CDR1 LNHDA and CDR2 SQIVND (reference sequence). CDR3 loop: CASSIGSSGQGAKTGELFF. In DNA, the CDR3 is TGTGCCAGTAGTATCGGGTCTTCGGGGCAGGGGGCCAAGACCGGGGAGCTGTTTTTT.

The chain combines TRBV28 with TRBJ2-1, with TRBD2 matching over 9 bases. V shed 2 bases and J 5 bases; nucleotides not matched to a gene: 4. The CDR3 is 15 amino acids. Germline V gene lookup returns CDR1 MDHEN and CDR2 SYDVKM. This CDR3 is CASSLAGGLNNEQFF. The CDR3 DNA reads as TGTGCCAGCAGTTTAGCGGGGGGGCTGAACAATGAGCAGTTCTTC.

V and J are TRBV28 and TRBJ1-3; D is unresolved. Trimming left V 5 bases short and J 4 bases short, with 9 bases between. The length of the CDR3 is 13 residues. Per the germline V gene, CDR1 is MDHEN and CDR2 is SYDVKM. The CDR3 protein is CASSPQAGNTIYF. CDR3 sequence (DNA): TGTGCCAGCAGTCCGCAGGCGGGAAACACCATATATTTT.

The chain couples TRBV19 to TRBJ2-3, with 9 nucleotides matching TRBD2. Germline V lookup: CDR1 LNHDA, CDR2 SQIVND (reference sequence). The CDR3 is 17 amino acids. Losses at the gene ends were 1 base for V and 2 bases for J; bases not matched to a gene: 7. The CDR3 nucleotides are TGTGCCAGTAGTATAGGGGCTAGCGGGACTTCCACAGATACGCAGTATTTT. This translates into CASSIGASGTSTDTQYF.

The V gene is TRBV9, the J gene TRBJ1-1, with TRBD1 as a possible D gene (5 bases). The CDR3 is 14 residues long. The V end was cut by 3 bases, the J end by 5 bases, with 14 bases between. CDR1 is SGDLS and CDR2 is YYNGEE in the germline V gene. The CDR3 here is CASSALGEGTEAFF. In DNA form, the CDR3 reads TGTGCCAGCAGCGCCTTGGGGGAGGGTACTGAAGCTTTCTTT.

The chain employs TRBV30 and TRBJ1-5, with 7 bases matching TRBD1. The CDR3 contains 14 residues. CDR1 and CDR2 from the germline V gene are GTSNPN and SVGIG (reference sequence). The junction had 7 bases not matched to a gene; V was cut back by 7 bases and J by 1 base. This chain's CDR3 is CAFKQGLSNQPQHF. Written as DNA, the CDR3 is TGTGCCTTTAAACAGGGGCTGAGCAATCAGCCCCAGCATTTT.

V and J are TRBV6-5 and TRBJ2-1; 9 bases are a match to TRBD1. The CDR3 has 15 residues. Germline V gene data show CDR1 as MNHEY and CDR2 as SVGAGI. Trimming removed 6 bases from V and 9 bases from J; junction bases left unmatched: 12. The CDR3 region has the DNA TGTGCCAGCAGACCGCCGGGACAGGGTTTTGGTGAGCAGTTCTTC. It yields the protein CASRPPGQGFGEQFF.

V gene TRBV5-6 combines with J gene TRBJ2-3, with D possibly matching TRBD2 (6 bases). Looked up from germline, CDR1 is SGHDT and CDR2 is YYEEEE. V shed 4 bases and J shed 0 bases, with 9 bases lying between them. This CDR3 is 14 amino acids long. The CDR3 is CASSMGTSTDTQYF. CDR3 in DNA: TGTGCCAGCAGCATGGGGACTAGCACAGATACGCAGTATTTT.

J is TRBJ2-3 and V is TRBV19; TRBD2 aligns across 7 bases. The V and J ends lost 8 bases and 1 base, in that order; junction bases with no gene match: 12. Per the germline V gene, CDR1 is LNHDA and CDR2 is SQIVND (reference sequence). This CDR3 spans 16 amino acids. The CDR3 nucleotides read TGTGCCAGTGATCGAAAACTCAGCGGGGGCACAGATACGCAGTATTTT. Translating gives CASDRKLSGGTDTQYF.

The chain has TRBV7-9 and TRBJ2-2; no firm D call. The germline gives CDR1 SEHNR, CDR2 FQNEAQ (reference sequence). This CDR3 comprises 13 residues. Trimming shortened V by 8 bases and J by 6 bases, and 13 bases separated the two germline ends. CDR3 residues: CASSSALAGELFF. The CDR3 DNA reads as TGTGCCAGCTCCTCTGCTTTGGCCGGGGAGCTGTTTTTT.

The J gene is TRBJ2-7, the V gene TRBV7-6; the D gene is possibly TRBD1 (5 bases). Germline-derived CDR1 and CDR2 are SGHVS and FNYEAQ. This CDR3 is built from 11 residues. V shed 6 bases and J shed 7 bases, with 10 bases lying between them. The chain's CDR3 is CASSLSGEQYF. Written as DNA, the CDR3 is TGTGCCAGCAGTCTTTCAGGGGAGCAGTACTTC.

The chain links TRBV5-4 to TRBJ1-2; 8 bases agree with TRBD1. The CDR3 extends over 14 amino acids. V shed 2 bases, J shed 4 bases, and the junction held 4 bases outside the gene matches. The germline CDR1 and CDR2 sequences are SGHNT and YYREEE (reference sequence). The CDR3 region has the DNA TGTGCCAGCAGCTTTGGGACAGGACTCTATGGCTACACCTTC. As protein: CASSFGTGLYGYTF.

V is TRBV4-3 and J is TRBJ2-4; D is unresolved. Trimming shortened V by 1 base and J by 7 bases, and 2 bases separated the two germline ends. The CDR3 is 11 amino acids. Germline CDR1 is LGHNA and CDR2 is YSLEER. CDR3 sequence: CASSQGNIQYF. Here the CDR3 DNA reads TGCGCCAGCAGCCAAGGGAACATTCAGTACTTC.

The genes are TRBV30 and TRBJ1-4; a weak D match, TRBD1 (6 bases). Germline CDR1 reads GTSNPN; CDR2 reads SVGIG (reference sequence). V gave up 1 base and J gave up 3 bases, with 9 bases separating them. This CDR3 region has 14 residues. The CDR3 protein is CAWSGRGPNEKLFF. The CDR3 DNA reads as TGTGCCTGGAGTGGCAGGGGACCTAATGAAAAACTGTTTTTT.

The chain has TRBV5-1 and TRBJ2-1, with no clear D. CDR1 is SGHRS, CDR2 YFSETQ, per germline. The CDR3 length is 12 residues. Trimming pared 4 bases from V and 9 bases from J, leaving 11 bases between. CDR3 loop: CASSIHLGEQFF. CDR3 bases: TGCGCCAGCAGCATACACTTGGGTGAGCAGTTCTTC.

The V gene is TRBV2, the J gene TRBJ1-3; perhaps TRBD1 as D (5 bases). V was pared by 6 bases and J by 7 bases, with 13 bases between. CDR1 and CDR2 from the germline V gene are SNHLY and FYNNEI. The CDR3 is made up of 13 amino acids. In DNA form, the CDR3 reads TGTGCCAGCAGGGAGGATCAGGGTAACACCATATATTTT. Amino acid sequence: CASREDQGNTIYF.

The J gene is TRBJ2-5, the V gene TRBV7-2; D not resolved. The ends were cut back, 2 bases at V and 4 bases at J, with 17 bases in the middle. Germline V lookup: CDR1 SGHTA, CDR2 FQGNSA. The CDR3 has 16 residues. CDR3 nucleotide sequence: TGTGCCAGCAGCTTAAGAGGCCCAGGCCCGAGAGAGACCCAGTACTTC. This codes for CASSLRGPGPRETQYF.

The chain is built from TRBV6-1 and TRBJ1-2, with 9 bases lining up with TRBD1. Germline CDR1 MNHNS, CDR2 SASEGT. This CDR3 is built from 15 residues. V gave up 1 base and J gave up 4 bases; unmatched junction bases: 4. This CDR3 reads CASSEGTGEAYGYTF. In DNA, the CDR3 is TGTGCCAGCAGTGAAGGGACAGGGGAGGCCTATGGCTACACCTTC.

This chain joins TRBV29-1 and TRBJ1-3, with D tentatively TRBD1 (6 bases). Germline CDR1 SQVTM, CDR2 ANQGSEA. Between the trimmed V and J ends, which lost 4 bases and 2 bases, there was a span of 18 bases. CDR3 size: 16 residues. In DNA, the CDR3 is TGCAGCGTTGGGGGGGCCAGTCGAGGTCCTGGAAACACCATATATTTT. Translated, it gives CSVGGASRGPGNTIYF.

J is TRBJ2-5 and V is TRBV6-6, with D possibly TRBD2 on 6 matching bases. The V end lost 7 bases, the J end lost 3 bases, and 12 bases lay between the germline ends. The CDR3 spans 13 residues. Germline CDR1 is MNHNY and CDR2 is SVGAGI (reference sequence). CDR3: CASTWDFKETQYF. In DNA, the CDR3 is TGTGCCAGCACTTGGGACTTCAAAGAGACCCAGTACTTC.

The rearrangement uses TRBV23-1 and TRBJ2-2, with D possibly being TRBD2 (5 bases). TRBV23-1 is flagged as an ORF with uncertain function. The V gene lost 0 bases and the J gene lost 4 bases, with 15 bases spanning the gap. This CDR3 comprises 17 residues. CDR3: CASSQSDEGRSTGELFF. CDR3 in DNA: TGCGCCAGCAGTCAATCAGACGAGGGCAGGAGCACCGGGGAGCTGTTTTTT.

V and J are TRBV5-6 and TRBJ2-3; D remains unclear. Germline V gene sequence: CDR1 SGHDT, CDR2 YYEEEE. Trimming removed 0 bases from V and 12 bases from J, with 11 bases in between. This CDR3 spans 12 amino acids. As DNA, the CDR3 is TGTGCCAGCAGCTTGGGGCCCCTTACCCAGTATTTT. Translated, it gives CASSLGPLTQYF. Full variable domain (remainder filled in from reference TRBV5-6 and TRBJ2-3): DAGVTQSPTHLIKTRGQQVTLRCSPKSGHDTVSWYQQALGQGPQFIFQYYEEEERQRGNFPDRFSGHQFPNYSSELNVNALLLGDSALYLCASSLGPLTQYFGPGTRLTVL.